This T cell receptor (beta chain) was sequenced for a study of cytomegalovirus exposure and HLA in healthy donors. Study results and limitations: Among TCR beta chains, those listed as cytomegalovirus-associated numbered around 180.

Researchers ran the PCR with 60 Vbeta and 13 Jbeta primers. Sequencing was performed with immunoSEQ multiplex PCR; in TCRdb, only in-frame clones are kept and a portion is missing. Altogether over 150,000 clones are present, approximately 79% being singletons, with the ten largest covering 1.3% to 1.5%. Trimming removed 5 bases from V and 4 bases from J, with 12 bases in between. The CDR3 spans 13 residues. Germline V gene lookup returns CDR1 SGHTA and CDR2 FQGNSA. Remarks on this clone: Its antigen is still unknown.

The sequence came from a man aged 55 to 69 in good health and CMV-seronegative. Sequences were obtained from PBMCs. The chain is built from TRBV7-2 and TRBJ2-7; a weak D match, TRBD2 (6 bases). This chain's CDR3 is CASSPNGRYEQYF. The CDR3 nucleotides are TGTGCCAGCAGCCCGAACGGGAGATACGAGCAGTACTTC.